These 10 T cell receptor beta chains were all obtained from the same sample, sequenced in a study of T-cell reconstitution after alpha-beta-depleted transplantation in children. This sample's TCRbeta library carried unique molecular identifier barcodes. TCRdb called the PCR reads again in MiXCR, with one record for every CDR3 protein. The table records fewer than 750,000 distinct CDR3 sequences, roughly 23% of them present only once. This sample comprised PBMCs, mostly from graft donor cells, obtained 360 days after TCRalphabeta/CD19-depleted stem cell transplant. These receptors came from a boy under two years old who had a stem cell transplant for acute myeloid leukemia, so the T cells may come from the graft donor.

This clonotype was seen a handful of times. V and J are TRBV4-3 and TRBJ2-7; maybe TRBD1 (6 bases). CDR3 length equals 16 residues. Trimming removed 2 bases at V and 3 bases at J, with 17 bases between. Germline loops: CDR1 LGHNA, CDR2 YSLEER. The chain's CDR3 is CASSQSSGATHYEQYF. CDR3 sequence (DNA): TGCGCCAGCAGCCAAAGTTCAGGGGCGACCCACTACGAGCAGTACTTC.

The chain has TRBV15 and TRBJ2-1, with unresolved D. Germline V lookup: CDR1 LNHNV, CDR2 YYDKDF (reference sequence). The CDR3 sequence is 13 residues long. Trimming removed 3 bases from V and 0 bases from J, with 3 bases in between. CDR3 bases: TGTGCCACCAGCAGCCGCTCCTACAATGAGCAGTTCTTC. As protein: CATSSRSYNEQFF.

The chain is built from TRBV18 and TRBJ2-7; TRBD2 is a possible D gene (6 bases). This CDR3 is 12 amino acids long. CDR1 is KGHSH, CDR2 LQKENI, per germline. Trimming cost V 6 bases and J 9 bases, with 15 bases left between them. CDR3 nucleotides: TGTGCCAGCTCTCCGGGACTCTCTGTGCAGTACGTC. It translates to CASSPGLSVQYV.

This chain uses TRBV18 with TRBJ2-5; D gene unclear. The CDR3 contains 13 residues. The germline V gene encodes CDR1 KGHSH and CDR2 LQKENI. Deletions cut 4 bases from V and 5 bases from J, with 11 bases between. The CDR3 nucleotides are TGTGCCAGCTCACGGACGCTTGGGGAGACCCAGTACTTC. This codes for CASSRTLGETQYF.

This clonotype was detected a few times. The rearrangement uses TRBV7-2 and TRBJ1-1; D gene ambiguous. CDR3 length: 14 residues. V lost 5 bases and J lost 2, with 12 bases in between. The germline V gene encodes CDR1 SGHTA and CDR2 FQGNSA. The CDR3 DNA is TGTGCCAGCAGCCCCGGTGCAGGAAACACTGAAGCTTTCTTT. It codes for CASSPGAGNTEAFF. Combining the CDR3 with reference TRBV7-2 and TRBJ1-1 gives the whole variable domain GAGVSQSPSNKVTEKGKDVELRCDPISGHTALYWYRQSLGQGLEFLIYFQGNSAPDKSGLPSDRFSAERTGGSVSTLTIQRTQQEDSAVYLCASSPGAGNTEAFFGQGTRLTVV.

This clonotype was counted only a few times. The CDR3 is CASSLASGGNTIYF. For the CDR3, the DNA is TGTGCCAGCAGCTTAGCGTCTGGGGGAAACACCATATATTTT. The chain couples TRBV11-2 to TRBJ1-3; D unclear. Looked up from germline, CDR1 is SGHAT and CDR2 is FQNNGV. V was pared by 1 base and J by 4 bases, with 8 bases between. The CDR3 runs 14 residues. Based on the CDR3 plus reference TRBV11-2 and TRBJ1-3, the full variable domain is EAGVAQSPRYKIIEKRQSVAFWCNPISGHATLYWYQQILGQGPKLLIQFQNNGVVDDSQLPKDRFSAERLKGVDSTLKIQPAKLEDSAVYLCASSLASGGNTIYFGEGSWLTVV.

This clonotype was counted only a few times. This chain connects TRBV6-5 to TRBJ1-1, with a weak D call TRBD1 (5 bases). CDR1 MNHEY and CDR2 SVGAGI come from the germline V gene. V gave up 0 bases and J gave up 7 bases, with 9 bases separating them. The CDR3 runs to 13 residues. The CDR3 loop is CASSYSGRDEAFF. The CDR3 DNA reads as TGTGCCAGCAGTTACTCGGGACGGGATGAAGCTTTCTTT.

The chain combines TRBV7-8 with TRBJ2-2; D is possibly TRBD2 (6 bases). With 5 bases removed from V and 6 bases from J, the gap between germline ends came to 16 bases. The CDR3 has 15 amino acids. Germline assignment: CDR1 SGHVS and CDR2 FQNEAQ. The CDR3 DNA reads TGTGCCAGCAGCATAAATCCTCCGGGGGCCGGGGAGCTGTTTTTT. It codes for CASSINPPGAGELFF.

The chain employs TRBV4-3 and TRBJ2-1, with 9 bases identical to TRBD1. The CDR3 contains 14 residues. V shed 7 bases, J shed 7 bases, and the junction held 8 bases outside the gene matches. CDR1 LGHNA and CDR2 YSLEER come from the germline V gene. CDR3 coding DNA: TGCGCCAGCACCCCGGGACAGGGTAGGAATGAGCAGTTCTTC. It specifies CASTPGQGRNEQFF.

DNA for the CDR3: TGTGCCAGCAGCTTGGGTGGACAGGGCATTACTGAAGCTTTCTTT. It encodes CASSLGGQGITEAFF. V and J are TRBV5-4 and TRBJ1-1, with TRBD1 identical over 8 bases. The trim removed 0 bases at V and 5 bases at J, leaving 6 bases unmatched. Germline V gives CDR1 SGHNT, CDR2 YYREEE (reference sequence). This CDR3 region has 15 residues.